These 11 T cell receptor beta chains were all obtained from the same sample, sequenced in a study of CD8+ T cells in alopecia areata (dated by TCRdb to 2016 to 2019). To prepare the library, the immunoSEQ multiplex PCR assay was applied. For TCR sequencing, RNA was extracted from every sample and reverse transcribed into cDNA to serve as template. In its TCRdb copy, this immuneACCESS table keeps in-frame sequences only and misses some clones. Where compared with another copy, unresolved V genes explain less than half of these, and the others have no known cause. This sample holds some 110,000 clones; around 64% were observed only once. Together, the top ten hold around 2.8% of the sample. The specimen sequenced was CD4+ T cells sorted from blood. These receptors originate from a human donor in good health.

This clone was seen a handful of times. The chain links TRBV12-5 to TRBJ2-5, with a tentative D call TRBD1 (5 bases). Germline V lookup: CDR1 LGHNT, CDR2 FRNRAP. Trimming left V 1 base short and J 0 bases short, with 9 bases between. CDR3 length: 15 amino acids. As DNA, the CDR3 is TGTGCTAGTGGTTTGGAGTTAGGGGACCAAGAGACCCAGTACTTC. Its translation: CASGLELGDQETQYF. The full variable domain, rest sourced from reference TRBV12-5 and TRBJ2-5, is DARVTQTPRHKVTEMGQEVTMRCQPILGHNTVFWYRQTMMQGLELLAYFRNRAPLDDSGMPKDRFSAEMPDATLATLKIQPSEPRDSAVYFCASGLELGDQETQYFGPGTRLLVL.

The rearrangement joins TRBV29-1 to TRBJ1-2; 7 nucleotides line up with TRBD1. V was clipped by 3 bases and J by 7 bases; unmatched bases: 8. Germline V gene data show CDR1 as SQVTM and CDR2 as ANQGSEA. CDR3 length: 13 amino acids. CDR3 region: CSVDAQGDGGYTF. The CDR3 region has the DNA TGCAGCGTTGACGCGCAGGGGGATGGTGGCTACACCTTC.

This chain joins TRBV4-1 and TRBJ1-1, with 7 bases identical to TRBD1. This CDR3 comprises 16 residues. In germline, CDR1 is MGHRA, CDR2 YSYEKL. The J segment lost 3 bases and the V segment lost 4 bases, leaving 11 bases of the junction unmatched. CDR3 protein: CASSPAGEGAYTEAFF. As DNA, the CDR3 is TGCGCCAGCAGCCCAGCCGGGGAGGGGGCCTACACTGAAGCTTTCTTT.

The chain combines TRBV7-9 with TRBJ1-2; D is unresolved. Germline V CDR1 and CDR2: SEHNR, FQNEAQ (reference sequence). The V and J ends lost 4 bases and 7 bases respectively, with 10 bases between them. This CDR3 has 12 amino acids. The CDR3 sequence is CASSSSDGGYTF. CDR3 nucleotides: TGTGCCAGCAGCTCATCAGACGGTGGCTACACCTTC.

This chain connects TRBV9 to TRBJ2-3; a weak D match, TRBD2 (6 bases). Deletions cut 3 bases from V and 2 bases from J, with 10 bases between. This CDR3 has 14 residues. From germline, CDR1 is SGDLS and CDR2 YYNGEE. CDR3 residues: CASSGTSPTDTQYF. Written as DNA, the CDR3 is TGTGCCAGCAGCGGTACTAGCCCCACAGATACGCAGTATTTT.

The chain carries TRBV28 and TRBJ2-1; possible D gene TRBD1, 6 bases. Trimming removed 7 bases from V and 8 bases from J, with 12 bases in between. The CDR3 is 12 amino acids. Germline V CDR1 and CDR2: MDHEN, SYDVKM. The CDR3 coding sequence is TGTGCCAGCACCGGACAGCTCGATGAGCAGTTCTTC. Amino acids: CASTGQLDEQFF.

This clone was seen only a few times. V and J are TRBV29-1 and TRBJ1-2; perhaps TRBD1 as D (5 bases). Per germline, CDR1 SQVTM and CDR2 ANQGSEA. CDR3 length: 14 residues. The V end lost 0 bases, the J end lost 8 bases, and 16 bases lay between the germline ends. The CDR3 sequence is CSVEDRAGLRGYTF. The CDR3 DNA follows: TGCAGCGTTGAAGACAGGGCAGGTCTCCGCGGCTACACCTTC.

The chain carries TRBV25-1 and TRBJ2-7, with 7 bases identical to TRBD2. Germline V lookup: CDR1 MGHDK, CDR2 SYGVNS. This CDR3 has 16 residues. V shed 0 bases, J shed 0 bases, and the junction held 5 bases outside the gene matches. For the CDR3, the DNA is TGTGCCAGCAGTGAATATGGCGGGGGTAGCTCCTACGAGCAGTACTTC. Encoded protein: CASSEYGGGSSYEQYF.

The V call is TRBV7-2, the J call TRBJ2-1, with TRBD2 matching over 8 bases. The V segment lost 0 bases and the J segment 4 bases; nucleotides outside the gene matches: 5. CDR3 length equals 16 residues. In germline, CDR1 is SGHTA, CDR2 FQGNSA. The CDR3 spells CASSLAAGATYNEQFF. The DNA of the CDR3 is TGTGCCAGCAGCTTAGCAGCGGGGGCTACTTACAATGAGCAGTTCTTC.

The CDR3: CATSHKRLGETQYF. CDR3 coding DNA: TGTGCCACCAGCCATAAAAGACTGGGAGAGACCCAGTACTTC. This chain links TRBV15 with TRBJ2-5; no clear D gene. Germline CDR1 and CDR2: LNHNV and YYDKDF (reference sequence). V was clipped by 5 bases and J by 4 bases, with 14 bases between them. The CDR3 sequence is 14 residues long.

In this sample, this clone turned up a few times. This chain uses TRBV29-1 with TRBJ2-5; 8 nucleotides match TRBD2. CDR3 length: 11 residues. The V segment lost 7 bases and the J segment 12 bases; nucleotides outside the gene matches: 10. Per the germline V gene, CDR1 is SQVTM and CDR2 is ANQGSEA. DNA for the CDR3: TGCAGCGAGGCGACGGGAGGGCGGGAGTACTTC. Its translation is CSEATGGREYF.